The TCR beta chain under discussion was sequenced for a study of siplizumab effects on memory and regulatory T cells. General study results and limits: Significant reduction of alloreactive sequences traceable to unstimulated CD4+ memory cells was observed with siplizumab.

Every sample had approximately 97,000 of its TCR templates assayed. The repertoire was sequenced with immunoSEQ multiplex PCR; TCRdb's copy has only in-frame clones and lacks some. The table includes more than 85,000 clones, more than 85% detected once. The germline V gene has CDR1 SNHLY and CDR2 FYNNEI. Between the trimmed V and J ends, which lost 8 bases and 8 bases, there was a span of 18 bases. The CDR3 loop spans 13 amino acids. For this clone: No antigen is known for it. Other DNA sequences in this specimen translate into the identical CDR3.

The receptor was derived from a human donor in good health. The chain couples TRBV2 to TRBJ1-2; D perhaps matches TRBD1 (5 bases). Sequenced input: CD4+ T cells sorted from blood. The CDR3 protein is CASGRGTAPGYTF. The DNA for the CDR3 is TGTGCCAGCGGGCGGGGGACCGCGCCGGGCTACACCTTC.